Shown below are 8 T cell receptor beta chains from a single sample sequenced in a study of T cells in women clearing cervical HPV infection. Sequencing was performed with immunoSEQ multiplex PCR; in TCRdb, only in-frame clones are kept and a portion is missing. There are under 25,000 clones in the sample, with less than 20% held by the top ten. What was sequenced was blood buffy coat. These receptors were collected from a woman aged 18 to 69 with a cervical HPV16 infection that either progressed to CIN3+ or cleared (not recorded which).

Remarks on this clone: The read falls 3 residues short of the CDR3 end, and the missing part is taken from the germline J gene. This rearrangement joins TRBV30 to TRBJ1-4; 7 nucleotides align to TRBD1. CDR3 size: 13 residues. Germline lookup yields CDR1 GTSNPN and CDR2 SVGIG (reference sequence). CDR3 protein: CAWAATGTSPLFF. CDR3 bases read: TGTGCCTGGGCTGCGACAGGGACTTCACCA.

On this clone itself: Read coverage stops 3 residues before the CDR3 terminus; the germline J gene supplies the remainder. This chain uses TRBV29-1 with TRBJ2-3, with 7 bases aligning to TRBD1. Germline V CDR1 and CDR2: SQVTM, ANQGSEA. The length of the CDR3 is 12 residues. The CDR3 region is CSVVTGIETQYF. The sequenced CDR3 bases are TGCAGCGTAGTGACAGGGATAGAGACG.

In regard to this clone: Read sequence stops 3 residues before the CDR3 end, and the germline J gene provides the missing end. This chain links TRBV2 with TRBJ1-2; the D gene is possibly TRBD1 (5 bases). The V gene lost 2 bases and the J gene lost 4 bases, with 11 bases spanning the gap. Germline assignment: CDR1 SNHLY and CDR2 FYNNEI. This CDR3 has 14 amino acids. The chain's CDR3 is CASSEQGFTYGYTF. Incomplete CDR3 DNA: TGTGCCAGCAGTGAACAGGGCTTCACCTATGGC.

As to this clone: The read gets to within 3 residues of the CDR3 end, and the germline J gene fills in the rest. The rearrangement uses TRBV5-1 and TRBJ1-6; 7 bases fit TRBD1. This CDR3 comprises 14 residues. Germline V CDR1 and CDR2: SGHRS, YFSETQ. The part of the CDR3 DNA that was read is TGCGCCAGCAGCCTAGACAGGGCCGCCCTCTCC. It translates to CASSLDRAALS. The CDR3 in its entirety is CASSLDRAALSLHF.

Concerning this clone itself: The missing CDR3 end, 3 residues past where the read stops, is filled in from the germline J gene. The chain uses TRBV19 and TRBJ2-2; 8 bases fit TRBD1. Germline CDR1 reads LNHDA; CDR2 reads SQIVND (reference sequence). The V and J ends lost 3 bases and 5 bases, in that order; junction bases with no gene match: 20. This CDR3 is 20 amino acids long. This CDR3 reads CASSMRVRTGIERGTGELFF. Partial CDR3 DNA: TGTGCCAGTAGTATGAGGGTACGGACAGGGATCGAGCGAGGAACCGGGGAG.

As for this clone: Read coverage stops 3 residues before the CDR3 terminus; the germline J gene supplies the remainder. The J gene is TRBJ2-3, the V gene TRBV18, with no clear D. This CDR3 is built from 15 residues. The germline V gene has CDR1 KGHSH and CDR2 LQKENI. The CDR3 is CASSPPNLARETQYF. The CDR3 bases that were read are TGTGCCAGCTCACCACCGAATTTGGCAAGAGAGACG.

With regard to this clone: The read comes to an end 3 residues before the CDR3 does, leaving the germline J gene to fill in the end. The rearrangement joins TRBV11-2 to TRBJ2-5; possibly TRBD2 for D (6 bases). Per the germline V gene, CDR1 is SGHAT and CDR2 is FQNNGV. The V gene lost 3 bases and the J gene lost 5 bases, with 13 bases spanning the gap. This CDR3 is built from 14 residues. CDR3 region: CASSLSYSGETQYF. The part of the CDR3 DNA that was read is TGTGCCAGCAGCTTGTCGTACAGCGGGGAGACC.

With respect to this clone: The DNA ends 3 residues before the CDR3 does, and the rest of the CDR3 is filled in from the germline J gene. This chain connects TRBV6-1 to TRBJ1-6; TRBD1 is a possible D gene (6 bases). The germline V gene has CDR1 MNHNS and CDR2 SASEGT. Trimming removed 0 bases at V and 8 bases at J, with 11 bases between. CDR3 length equals 15 residues. CDR3 sequence reads: CASSEAWPGDSPLHF. The sequenced part of the CDR3 DNA is TGTGCCAGCAGTGAAGCCTGGCCAGGGGATTCACCC.